This entry lists 8 T cell receptor beta chains sequenced from one sample in a study of long-term antiretroviral therapy in people with HIV. Sequencing relied on immunoSEQ assay v3.0, run at survey level. The protocol was immunoSEQ multiplex PCR, while the TCRdb copy is restricted to in-frame clones and leaves out a portion. Counted here are about 48,000 clones, 80% to 90% occurring once; the ten biggest clones make up approximately 3%. The sample here was unsorted PBMCs, taken 0.8 years after starting antiretroviral therapy. The receptors come from a woman between 18 and 29 years old with HIV.

The chain combines TRBV21-1 with TRBJ2-4; TRBD2 reflects the table's D call only, with no check against the DNA. TRBV21-1 counts as a pseudogene. The CDR3 length is 18 residues. This chain's CDR3 is CASNEGAAGGLAKNIQYF. The CDR3 DNA reads as TGTGCCAGCAACGAAGGGGCGGCGGGAGGTCTAGCCAAAAACATTCAGTACTTC.

The V gene is TRBV11-3, the J gene TRBJ2-1, with D possibly matching TRBD2 (6 bases). The germline gives CDR1 SGHNT, CDR2 YENEEA. V lost 3 bases to trimming and J lost 4 bases, with 13 bases between them. This CDR3 contains 15 residues. This CDR3 reads CASSFKTRLYNEQFF. The CDR3 nucleotides are TGTGCCAGCAGCTTTAAGACTAGGCTTTACAATGAGCAGTTCTTC.

The chain carries TRBV28 and TRBJ2-1, with D possibly TRBD1 on 6 matching bases. The CDR3 is 16 amino acids. V was cut by 6 bases and J by 10 bases, with 25 bases left in between. CDR1 is MDHEN and CDR2 is SYDVKM in the germline V gene. Here the CDR3 reads CASSTPGEGASREQFF. The CDR3, as DNA: TGTGCCAGCAGCACTCCAGGGGAAGGGGCATCGAGGGAGCAGTTCTTC.

This clone was picked up one time. The chain employs TRBV5-4 and TRBJ2-7; D call uncertain. The CDR3 runs to 14 residues. The ends were cut back, 1 base at V and 3 bases at J, with 11 bases in the middle. Germline-derived CDR1 and CDR2 are SGHNT and YYREEE (reference sequence). The CDR3 DNA follows: TGTGCCAGCAGCTTGTCCGAAAAAAACTACGAGCAGTACTTC. It translates to CASSLSEKNYEQYF.

The rearrangement uses TRBV25-1 and TRBJ1-2; D may be TRBD1 (6 bases). The CDR3 runs 12 residues. Germline V CDR1 and CDR2: MGHDK, SYGVNS. V was cut by 2 bases and J by 10 bases, with 11 bases left in between. CDR3 sequence reads: CASSEPAGVYTF. CDR3 bases: TGTGCCAGCAGTGAACCCGCAGGGGTCTACACCTTC.

The chain couples TRBV4-3 to TRBJ2-2, with 8 bases identical to TRBD2. CDR1 is LGHNA and CDR2 is YSLEER in the germline V gene. This CDR3 spans 18 amino acids. V shed 1 base, J shed 2 bases, and the junction held 9 bases outside the gene matches. CDR3 DNA: TGCGCCAGCAGCCAAGGTTTATGGCTAGCGGGTAACACCGGGGAGCTGTTTTTT. Protein sequence: CASSQGLWLAGNTGELFF.

The chain uses TRBV10-3 and TRBJ2-1; D call uncertain. V dropped 2 bases and J dropped 10 bases, with 6 bases sitting between them. The germline V gene encodes CDR1 ENHRY and CDR2 SYGVKD. The CDR3 is 11 residues long. The CDR3: CAISEMQEQFF. The CDR3 DNA reads TGTGCCATCAGTGAGATGCAGGAGCAGTTCTTC.

The rearrangement uses TRBV5-1 and TRBJ2-2; D is undetermined. Germline CDR1 and CDR2: SGHRS and YFSETQ. CDR3 size: 15 residues. Trimming cost V 0 bases and J 1 base, with 7 bases left between them. For the CDR3, the DNA is TGCGCCAGCAGCTTGGTTCAACAGAACACCGGGGAGCTGTTTTTT. It encodes CASSLVQQNTGELFF.